These T cell receptor beta chains were read from a single sample in a study of cytomegalovirus exposure and HLA in healthy donors. Assay: immunoSEQ multiplex PCR; the TCRdb copy retains only in-frame clones and omits some. Counted here are 90,000 to 120,000 clones, 55% to 85% occurring once; the ten biggest clones make up roughly 8%. The sample consisted of PBMCs. Receptors originate from a young man in good health and CMV-seronegative. CDR3s include the opening cysteine and the closing phenylalanine or tryptophan. A D gene is named only where the DNA matches it firmly. Size values are once, few and many counts, or a class for expanded clones, and some rows have none.

D gene	J gene	V gene	clone size	CDR3 protein	CDR3 DNA
TRBD2	TRBJ2-7	TRBV7-8	.	CASSTRLAGFHEQYF	TGTGCCAGCAGCACCCGACTAGCCGGATTCCACGAGCAGTACTTC
TRBD1	TRBJ1-5	TRBV29-1	.	CSVGQGVNNQPQHF	TGCAGCGTTGGACAGGGGGTTAACAATCAGCCCCAGCATTTT
TRBD1	TRBJ1-2	TRBV28	.	CASRGTGNGYTF	TGTGCCAGCAGGGGGACAGGGAATGGCTACACCTTC
.	TRBJ2-7	TRBV19	.	CASSKPGSSYEQYF	TGTGCCAGTAGTAAGCCGGGGAGCTCCTACGAGCAGTACTTC
TRBD1	TRBJ2-7	TRBV28	few	CASSPGTGSYEQYF	TGTGCCAGCAGCCCTGGGACAGGATCCTACGAGCAGTACTTC
.	TRBJ2-2	TRBV27	.	CASSSPAGRPPGELFF	TGTGCCAGCAGTTCCCCCGCGGGTCGGCCCCCCGGGGAGCTGTTTTTT
.	TRBJ2-5	TRBV25-1	.	CASSEGADQETQYF	TGTGCCAGCAGTGAAGGAGCAGATCAAGAGACCCAGTACTTC
TRBD1	TRBJ2-1	TRBV6-5	.	CASSPDRVTGEQFF	TGTGCCAGCAGTCCGGACAGGGTGACGGGGGAGCAGTTCTTC
.	TRBJ1-1	TRBV6-1	.	CASIYAKARSEAFF	TGTGCCAGCATTTACGCAAAGGCGAGGTCTGAAGCTTTCTTT
TRBD1	TRBJ2-2	TRBV25-1	.	CASSGTIRDRSITGELFF	TGTGCCAGCAGTGGGACGATACGGGACAGGTCAATCACCGGGGAGCTGTTTTTT
TRBD1	TRBJ2-7	TRBV9	.	CASSDGTGAIYEQYF	TGTGCCAGCAGCGATGGGACAGGGGCCATCTACGAGCAGTACTTC
.	TRBJ2-7	TRBV4-1	.	CASSPADRSYEQYF	TGCGCCAGCAGCCCCGCGGACAGATCCTACGAGCAGTACTTC
.	TRBJ1-4	TRBV5-1	few	CASSLGGGRREKLFF	TGCGCCAGCAGCTTGGGAGGGGGACGCCGCGAAAAACTGTTTTTT
TRBD1	TRBJ2-7	TRBV5-5	.	CASSFPGQGYEQYF	TGTGCCAGCAGCTTCCCGGGACAGGGCTACGAGCAGTACTTC
TRBD1	TRBJ2-1	TRBV29-1	.	CSVVGRDSYNEQFF	TGCAGCGTTGTAGGTCGGGACAGTTACAATGAGCAGTTCTTC
TRBD1	TRBJ2-2	TRBV2	few	CASSTGVGELFF	TGTGCCAGCAGTACAGGGGTCGGGGAGCTGTTTTTT
.	TRBJ1-1	TRBV5-4	few	CASSPSPGDTVEAFF	TGTGCCAGCAGCCCGTCCCCAGGGGACACGGTTGAAGCTTTCTTT
TRBD1	TRBJ1-2	TRBV7-6	.	CASSPWTGGGYTF	TGTGCCAGCAGCCCTTGGACAGGGGGTGGCTACACCTTC
TRBD1	TRBJ1-2	TRBV2	.	CASRTSGTGNGYTF	TGTGCCAGCAGGACCTCAGGGACAGGGAATGGCTACACCTTC
.	TRBJ2-5	TRBV30	.	CAWREGTAGGQTQYF	TGTGCCTGGAGGGAAGGGACAGCGGGCGGTCAGACCCAGTACTTC
TRBD1	TRBJ1-2	TRBV4-2	few	CASSQDRTGIYGYTF	TGTGCCAGCAGCCAAGATCGGACAGGAATCTATGGCTACACCTTC
TRBD2	TRBJ2-7	TRBV25-1	.	CASKGSGGAFWEQYF	TGTGCCAGCAAGGGGAGCGGGGGGGCCTTTTGGGAGCAGTACTTC
TRBD1	TRBJ1-2	TRBV27	.	CASKLDRGGSYGYTF	TGTGCCAGCAAACTCGACAGGGGTGGGTCCTATGGCTACACCTTC
.	TRBJ2-2	TRBV4-1	.	CASSLPLSYTGELFF	TGCGCCAGCAGCCTTCCCCTGTCGTACACCGGGGAGCTGTTTTTT
TRBD1	TRBJ1-6	TRBV30	.	CAWLGTGGKRTPLHF	TGTGCCTGGTTAGGGACAGGGGGCAAGAGGACACCCCTCCACTTT
TRBD1	TRBJ1-2	TRBV30	.	CAWSPTGLYGYTF	TGTGCCTGGAGTCCGACAGGGCTGTATGGCTACACCTTC
.	TRBJ1-1	TRBV30	few	CAWTGMGTEAFF	TGTGCCTGGACAGGGATGGGCACTGAAGCTTTCTTT
TRBD1	TRBJ1-2	TRBV14	.	CASSQSGQEAFYGYTF	TGTGCCAGCAGCCAATCGGGACAGGAGGCCTTCTATGGCTACACCTTC
.	TRBJ2-1	TRBV5-6	.	CASSWGKSPYNEQFF	TGTGCCAGCAGCTGGGGCAAATCGCCCTACAATGAGCAGTTCTTC
TRBD2	TRBJ2-3	TRBV27	.	CASTLSGGDTQYF	TGTGCCAGCACCCTTTCGGGGGGGGATACACAGTATTTT
TRBD1	TRBJ2-5	TRBV29-1	.	CSVETVGRGQYF	TGCAGCGTTGAAACGGTGGGCAGGGGGCAGTACTTC
.	TRBJ1-5	TRBV15	.	CATSLYSYQPQHF	TGTGCCACCAGCCTGTACAGTTATCAGCCCCAGCATTTT
TRBD2	TRBJ2-7	TRBV7-6	.	CASSPGGGPLYEQYF	TGTGCCAGCAGCCCCGGGGGAGGGCCGTTATACGAGCAGTACTTC
TRBD2	TRBJ2-7	TRBV28	.	CASSPDPRTSGKSSYEQYF	TGTGCCAGCAGTCCCGACCCCAGGACTAGCGGGAAGAGCTCCTACGAGCAGTACTTC
TRBD1	TRBJ2-1	TRBV6-5	.	CASSSGQVNEQFF	TGTGCCAGCAGTTCGGGACAGGTCAATGAGCAGTTCTTC
.	TRBJ1-6	TRBV19	.	CASRQGANSPLHF	TGTGCCAGTAGACAGGGCGCAAATTCACCCCTCCACTTT
.	TRBJ1-2	TRBV11-3	.	CASSLDVPGSTF	TGTGCCAGCAGCTTAGACGTTCCAGGGTCCACCTTC
.	TRBJ2-7	TRBV27	.	CASSGTLFSYEQYF	TGTGCCAGCAGCGGGACTCTCTTCTCCTACGAGCAGTACTTC
.	TRBJ1-5	TRBV2	few	CASSEGRINQPQHF	TGTGCCAGCAGTGAAGGGCGGATCAATCAGCCCCAGCATTTT